Presented here are 30 T cell receptor beta chains from one specimen sequenced in a study of blood T cell repertoires in COVID-19 (dated by TCRdb to 2018 to 2021). Libraries were built with the immunoSEQ multiplex PCR assay. TCRdb took this table from immuneACCESS and kept in-frame rearrangements with V and J called. Such tables lack part of the clones; where checked against another copy, unresolved V genes explain under half of the gap, and the rest is unexplained. The sample has under 200,000 clones on record, around four fifths of them singletons. The ten largest make up approximately 8% of the sample. Sequenced sample: PBMCs or T cells enriched from blood (not recorded which). The receptors originated from a woman aged 50 to 60 who had recovered from COVID-19.

This clone was counted between two and nine times. The chain carries TRBV4-2 and TRBJ1-2; D is perhaps TRBD1 (6 bases). The length of the CDR3 is 17 residues. Between the trimmed V and J ends, which lost 0 bases and 7 bases, there was a span of 21 bases. Germline V CDR1 and CDR2: LGHNA, YNFKEQ. DNA for the CDR3: TGTGCCAGCAGCCAAGACCCGGGAACAGGGCGATCTGGTGGCTACACCTTC. Amino acids: CASSQDPGTGRSGGYTF.

Written as DNA, the CDR3 is TGTGCCACGGGACTAGCGGGGTACAATGAGCAGTTCTTC. This encodes CATGLAGYNEQFF. This chain connects TRBV19 to TRBJ2-1, with 13 bases that match TRBD2. This CDR3 has 13 amino acids. J gave up 4 bases and V 10 bases, and 1 base lay outside the gene matches. Germline-derived CDR1 and CDR2 are LNHDA and SQIVND (reference sequence).

CDR3 amino acids: CASSQEDGRGSSGANVLTF. CDR3 nucleotide sequence: TGTGCCAGCAGCCAAGAAGATGGTCGCGGGAGTTCTGGGGCCAACGTCCTGACTTTC. The gene calls are TRBV4-2 and TRBJ2-6; 7 nucleotides line up with TRBD2. Germline values: CDR1 LGHNA, CDR2 YNFKEQ. CDR3 length: 19 residues. Trimming took 0 bases from V and 1 from J; bases not matched to a gene: 9.

This clone was seen a few times. This chain joins TRBV2 and TRBJ2-5; possibly TRBD1 for D (6 bases). Germline values: CDR1 SNHLY, CDR2 FYNNEI. Trimming stripped 8 bases from V and 2 bases from J, with 6 bases between. This CDR3 is built from 11 residues. In DNA form, the CDR3 reads TGTGCCAGCGACAGGCAAGAGACCCAGTACTTC. Protein product: CASDRQETQYF.

The rearrangement joins TRBV18 to TRBJ2-7, with 7 bases that match TRBD1. V lost 6 bases to trimming and J lost 2 bases; unmatched junction nucleotides: 22. The V gene's germline CDR1 is KGHSH and CDR2 LQKENI. This CDR3 comprises 19 residues. The CDR3 region is CASSGAGGSLAKTTYEQYF. CDR3 DNA sequence: TGTGCCAGCTCTGGAGCAGGGGGATCGCTAGCCAAGACGACCTACGAGCAGTACTTC.

The chain joins TRBV2 to TRBJ2-2; no firm D call. The V gene lost 2 bases and the J gene lost 1 base, with 11 bases spanning the gap. CDR3 length: 16 amino acids. The germline V gene has CDR1 SNHLY and CDR2 FYNNEI. The CDR3 DNA follows: TGTGCCAGCAGTGAATCATCGTCCAGGAACACCGGGGAGCTGTTTTTT. It encodes CASSESSSRNTGELFF.

V and J are TRBV28 and TRBJ1-5; maybe TRBD1 (6 bases). Germline V gene sequence: CDR1 MDHEN, CDR2 SYDVKM. The CDR3 length is 15 residues. V lost 4 bases, J lost 1 base, and 11 bases lay in between. The CDR3 DNA sequence: TGTGCCAGCAGTTCCCTAACAGGGAGCAATCAGCCCCAGCATTTT. This sequence encodes CASSSLTGSNQPQHF. The full variable domain, rest sourced from reference TRBV28 and TRBJ1-5, is DVKVTQSSRYLVKRTGEKVFLECVQDMDHENMFWYRQDPGLGLRLIYFSYDVKMKEKGDIPEGYSVSREKKERFSLILESASTNQTSMYLCASSSLTGSNQPQHFGDGTRLSIL.

The chain links TRBV12-3 or TRBV12-4 to TRBJ1-2, with 8 nucleotides matching TRBD1. With 8 bases clipped from V and 6 bases from J, the junction kept 8 bases outside the gene matches. This CDR3 comprises 13 residues. The CDR3 bases are TGTGCCAGCCGTGCCGGGACAGGCCATGGCTACACCTTC. Translated, it gives CASRAGTGHGYTF.

Only a few counts were recorded for this clone. The chain is built from TRBV27 and TRBJ1-3; TRBD1 aligns across 7 bases. With V trimmed by 0 bases and J by 5 bases, 7 bases remained unmatched. Germline lookup yields CDR1 MNHEY and CDR2 SMNVEV (reference sequence). The CDR3 loop spans 16 amino acids. The CDR3 nucleotides read TGTGCCAGCAGTTTATCTTGGGGACAGCACCGAAACACCATATATTTT. Protein sequence: CASSLSWGQHRNTIYF.

V is TRBV24-1 and J is TRBJ1-1, with D unresolved. V shed 3 bases and J shed 1 base, with 5 bases lying between them. The germline CDR1 and CDR2 sequences are KGHDR and SFDVKD. The CDR3 runs 13 residues. CDR3 nucleotides: TGTGCCACCAGTGATGTCAGGAACACTGAAGCTTTCTTT. The encoded protein is CATSDVRNTEAFF.

CDR3 nucleotide sequence: TGCGCCAGCAGCTTGGGGGCTAGCGGGACTACCTACGAGCAGTACTTC. This sequence encodes CASSLGASGTTYEQYF. The V gene is TRBV5-1, the J gene TRBJ2-7; 9 bases align to TRBD2. The CDR3 sequence is 16 residues long. The germline V gene encodes CDR1 SGHRS and CDR2 YFSETQ. After removal of 0 bases from V and 2 bases from J, the junction contained 6 bases not matched to a gene.

DNA for the CDR3: TGTGCCAGTAGCTCCTCGGGCGGGAGCTCCTATAATTCACCCCTCCACTTT. Translated, it gives CASSSSGGSSYNSPLHF. The V gene is TRBV19, the J gene TRBJ1-6, with unresolved D. The germline gives CDR1 LNHDA, CDR2 SQIVND (reference sequence). The CDR3 consists of 17 residues. Trimming pared 6 bases from V and 0 bases from J, leaving 15 bases between.

The chain carries TRBV7-9 and TRBJ1-2; the D is unclear. The CDR3 spans 14 residues. Germline V gene lookup returns CDR1 SEHNR and CDR2 FQNEAQ (reference sequence). With 8 bases removed from V and 8 bases from J, the gap between germline ends came to 21 bases. CDR3 amino acids: CASSPDTSRRGYTF. CDR3 in DNA: TGTGCCAGCTCACCCGACACCTCACGTCGGGGCTACACCTTC. Drawing the rest from reference TRBV7-9 and TRBJ1-2, the complete variable domain is DTGVSQNPRHKITKRGQNVTFRCDPISEHNRLYWYRQTLGQGPEFLTYFQNEAQLEKSRLLSDRFSAERPKGSFSTLEIQRTEQGDSAMYLCASSPDTSRRGYTFGSGTRLTVV.

This sequence joins TRBV5-1 and TRBJ2-7; D is uncertain. Germline-derived CDR1 and CDR2 are SGHRS and YFSETQ. The V end lost 4 bases, the J end lost 0 bases, and 5 bases lay between the germline ends. This CDR3 comprises 12 residues. This chain's CDR3 is CASSTGSYEQYF. Here the CDR3 DNA reads TGCGCCAGCAGCACCGGCTCCTACGAGCAGTACTTC. Variable domain in full (rest from reference TRBV5-1 and TRBJ2-7): KAGVTQTPRYLIKTRGQQVTLSCSPISGHRSVSWYQQTPGQGLQFLFEYFSETQRNKGNFPGRFSGRQFSNSRSEMNVSTLELGDSALYLCASSTGSYEQYFGPGTRLTVT.

This chain joins TRBV6-2 or TRBV6-3 and TRBJ1-6; 8 bases agree with TRBD1. Germline V gene sequence: CDR1 MNHEY, CDR2 SVGEGT. This CDR3 is 15 amino acids long. The junction had 9 bases not matched to a gene; V was cut back by 4 bases and J by 10 bases. The CDR3 protein is CASSSRTGPKSPLHF. CDR3 in DNA: TGTGCCAGCAGTTCTCGGACAGGGCCGAAATCACCCCTCCACTTT.

This clone was seen a single time. The chain joins TRBV24-1 to TRBJ2-2; D not resolved. CDR1 KGHDR and CDR2 SFDVKD come from the germline V gene. Trimming pared 2 bases from V and 6 bases from J, leaving 9 bases between. This CDR3 contains 14 residues. CDR3 bases: TGTGCCACCAGTGATTCTAGAGACTCCGGGGAGCTGTTTTTT. The encoded protein is CATSDSRDSGELFF.

This clone was counted between two and nine times. V usage is TRBV12-5 and J usage is TRBJ1-6; D may be TRBD1 (6 bases). Germline V gene data show CDR1 as LGHNT and CDR2 as FRNRAP. Trimming took off 5 bases at V and 2 bases at J, with 25 bases between the two ends. The CDR3 spans 20 residues. The CDR3 DNA sequence: TGTGCTAGTGGTCCCGCCGCGACGCGAACAGGGTTCCCCTATAATTCACCCCTCCACTTT. This codes for CASGPAATRTGFPYNSPLHF.

This chain connects TRBV9 to TRBJ2-2, with unresolved D. CDR1 and CDR2 (germline): SGDLS, YYNGEE. Trimming took 0 bases from V and 5 from J, leaving 14 bases between them. CDR3 length equals 16 residues. The CDR3 region is CASSVGWNRATGELFF. CDR3 in DNA: TGTGCCAGCAGCGTAGGTTGGAACAGAGCTACCGGGGAGCTGTTTTTT.

This clone appeared a single time. The chain employs TRBV6-5 and TRBJ1-2; D remains unclear. The CDR3 covers 13 residues. The germline V gene has CDR1 MNHEY and CDR2 SVGAGI. Trimming removed 6 bases from V and 8 bases from J, with 16 bases in between. The CDR3 spells CASRAPGIGGYTF. The DNA of the CDR3 is TGTGCCAGCAGGGCTCCGGGGATAGGGGGCTACACCTTC.

The chain is built from TRBV13 and TRBJ1-2; D gene ambiguous. The CDR3 is 14 residues long. V was pared by 2 bases and J by 5 bases, with 12 bases between. In germline, CDR1 is PRHDT, CDR2 FYEKMQ (reference sequence). The DNA for the CDR3 is TGTGCCAGCAGCTTAAGCGAGACCCGTTATGGCTACACCTTC. The encoded protein is CASSLSETRYGYTF.

This sequence joins TRBV19 and TRBJ2-1; a possible D gene is TRBD1 (6 bases). Trimming took off 2 bases at V and 0 bases at J, with 8 bases between the two ends. Per the germline V gene, CDR1 is LNHDA and CDR2 is SQIVND (reference sequence). This CDR3 spans 15 amino acids. DNA for the CDR3: TGTGCCAGTAGTATACTGACAGGCTCCTACAATGAGCAGTTCTTC. Encoded protein: CASSILTGSYNEQFF.

The chain uses TRBV4-1 and TRBJ1-3, with a possible D match to TRBD1 (5 bases). V was clipped by 5 bases and J by 1 base, with 12 bases between them. This CDR3 region has 15 residues. CDR1 is MGHRA and CDR2 is YSYEKL in the germline V gene. This CDR3 is CASSAASGSGNTIYF. The CDR3 region has the DNA TGCGCCAGCAGCGCAGCTTCAGGGTCTGGAAACACCATATATTTT.

This chain connects TRBV29-1 to TRBJ2-7; D is unclear. This CDR3 is 12 amino acids long. CDR1 and CDR2 from the germline V gene are SQVTM and ANQGSEA. The germline V and J ends were trimmed by 5 bases and 0 bases, with 8 bases remaining between them. CDR3 nucleotide sequence: TGCAGCGTTACAGACATCTCCTACGAGCAGTACTTC. Amino acid sequence: CSVTDISYEQYF.

The chain couples TRBV3-1 (or the pseudogene TRBV3-2) to TRBJ2-1, with D possibly TRBD1 on 5 matching bases. The CDR3 contains 11 residues. Germline V gene data show CDR1 as LGHDT and CDR2 as YNNKEL (reference sequence). Trimming stripped 6 bases from V and 8 bases from J, with 8 bases between. The CDR3 sequence: CASSRGHEQFF. As DNA, the CDR3 is TGTGCCAGCAGTAGGGGTCATGAGCAGTTCTTC.

CDR3 nucleotide sequence: TGTGCCAGCAGCTTTAGGGAGGGTGAGCAGTTCTTC. Translating it yields CASSFREGEQFF. V is TRBV5-5 and J is TRBJ2-1, with TRBD2 matching over 7 bases. Germline-derived CDR1 and CDR2 are SGHKS and YYEKEE (reference sequence). The CDR3 covers 12 residues. V lost 2 bases, J lost 9 bases, and 2 bases stayed unmatched.

This chain joins TRBV6-5 and TRBJ1-2; D perhaps matches TRBD1 (5 bases). The germline CDR1 and CDR2 sequences are MNHEY and SVGAGI. The CDR3 totals 14 residues. With 8 bases removed from V and 7 bases from J, the gap between germline ends came to 20 bases. In DNA, the CDR3 is TGTGCCAGCGGATACGTCGGGGGTCGGGGTGGCTACACCTTC. It is translated as CASGYVGGRGGYTF.

This clone was seen a single time. The chain is built from TRBV6-6 and TRBJ2-6; maybe TRBD1 (6 bases). The ends were cut back, 6 bases at V and 0 bases at J, with 27 bases in the middle. The CDR3 extends over 21 amino acids. Germline assignment: CDR1 MNHNY and CDR2 SVGAGI (reference sequence). DNA for the CDR3: TGTGCCAGCAGCTACCAGGTTACAGGGCAAAAAGTACGCTCTGGGGCCAACGTCCTGACTTTC. It is translated as CASSYQVTGQKVRSGANVLTF.

This clone was found many times. This rearrangement joins TRBV6-5 to TRBJ1-3; tentatively, D is TRBD1 (5 bases). From germline, CDR1 is MNHEY and CDR2 SVGAGI. V dropped 5 bases and J dropped 0 bases, with 8 bases sitting between them. This CDR3 spans 14 amino acids. CDR3 sequence: CASSTGNSGNTIYF. CDR3 nucleotides: TGTGCCAGCAGTACAGGAAACTCTGGAAACACCATATATTTT.

The rearrangement joins TRBV4-1 to TRBJ2-1, with 7 bases fitting TRBD1. V gave up 5 bases and J gave up 0 bases; unmatched junction bases: 4. The germline V gene has CDR1 MGHRA and CDR2 YSYEKL. The CDR3 length is 15 residues. The CDR3 spells CASSEGASSYNEQFF. The CDR3 nucleotides read TGCGCCAGCAGCGAGGGGGCGAGCTCCTACAATGAGCAGTTCTTC.

V gene TRBV18 combines with J gene TRBJ2-1; a weak D match, TRBD1 (6 bases). Trimming left V 4 bases short and J 10 bases short, with 11 bases between. The CDR3 consists of 12 residues. Germline CDR1 reads KGHSH; CDR2 reads LQKENI. Written as DNA, the CDR3 is TGTGCCAGCTCACTTGGTCAGGGGGAGCAGTTCTTC. Its protein is CASSLGQGEQFF.